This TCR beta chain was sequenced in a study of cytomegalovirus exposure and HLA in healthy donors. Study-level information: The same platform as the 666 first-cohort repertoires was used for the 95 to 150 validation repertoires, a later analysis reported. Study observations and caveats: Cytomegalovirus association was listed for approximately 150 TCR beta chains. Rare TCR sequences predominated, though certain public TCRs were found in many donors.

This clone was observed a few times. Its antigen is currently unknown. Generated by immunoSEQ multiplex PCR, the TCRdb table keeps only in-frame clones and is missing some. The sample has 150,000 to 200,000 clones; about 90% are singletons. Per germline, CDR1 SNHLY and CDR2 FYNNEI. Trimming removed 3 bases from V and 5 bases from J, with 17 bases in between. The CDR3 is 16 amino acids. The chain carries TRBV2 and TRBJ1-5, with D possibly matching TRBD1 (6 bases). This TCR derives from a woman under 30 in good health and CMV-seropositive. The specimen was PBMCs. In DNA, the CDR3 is TGTGCCAGCAGTGACCCGCGTGGGTCAGGGGATCAGCCCCAGCATTTT. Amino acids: CASSDPRGSGDQPQHF.